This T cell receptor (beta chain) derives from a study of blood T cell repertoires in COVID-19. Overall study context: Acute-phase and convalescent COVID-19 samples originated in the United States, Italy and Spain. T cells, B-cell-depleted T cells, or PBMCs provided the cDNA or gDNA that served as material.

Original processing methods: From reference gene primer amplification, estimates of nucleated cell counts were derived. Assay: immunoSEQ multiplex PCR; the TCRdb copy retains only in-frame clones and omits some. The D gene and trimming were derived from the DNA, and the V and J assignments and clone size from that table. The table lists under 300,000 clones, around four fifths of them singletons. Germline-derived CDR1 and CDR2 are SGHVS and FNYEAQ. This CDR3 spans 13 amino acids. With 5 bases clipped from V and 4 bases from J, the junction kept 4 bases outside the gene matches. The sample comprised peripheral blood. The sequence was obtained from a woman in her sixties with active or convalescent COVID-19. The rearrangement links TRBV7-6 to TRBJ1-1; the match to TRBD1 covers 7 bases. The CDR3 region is CASSTRQGTEAFF. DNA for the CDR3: TGTGCCAGCAGCACACGACAGGGCACTGAAGCTTTCTTT.